This TCR beta chain is drawn from a study of blood T cell repertoires in COVID-19. Study background: Acute-phase and convalescent COVID-19 samples originated in the United States, Italy and Spain. PBMCs, B-cell-depleted T cells, or T cells provided the cDNA or gDNA that made up the material.

Under the authors' procedure: Researchers report that nucleated cell counts were estimated from reference gene primer amplification. The method was immunoSEQ multiplex PCR; TCRdb's version includes in-frame clones alone and lacks a portion of them. That table furnishes V, J and clone size, whereas the DNA furnished D and trimming. The data hold tens of thousands of clones, with roughly 90% observed a single time. The CDR3 loop spans 15 amino acids. V gave up 6 bases and J gave up 3 bases; unmatched junction bases: 7. Looked up from germline, CDR1 is SGHTA and CDR2 is FQGNSA. The sequenced material came from peripheral blood. The chain has TRBV7-2 and TRBJ1-5; 8 nucleotides align to TRBD1. The sequence derives from a man between 45 and 60 years old with active or convalescent COVID-19. The CDR3 here is CASSPRTGSNQPQHF. The CDR3 DNA is TGTGCCAGCAGTCCAAGGACAGGGTCCAATCAGCCCCAGCATTTT.